The entry below describes one T cell receptor (beta chain). Which antigen it targets is not known. In total, 666 healthy bone marrow donors made up the cohort. At the time of sampling, every cohort member was nominally healthy, though immune exposures that went unrecorded were likely present. The donor tested CMV seronegative, placing the donor among the 350 to 400 seronegative members of the cohort. Every donor gave a peripheral blood sample, and the peripheral blood mononuclear cells from that sample were used for TCR beta sequencing. Genomic DNA extraction from the blood cell samples was performed with the Qiagen DNeasy Blood Extraction Kit. Libraries were constructed by the immunoSEQ multiplex PCR assay. The multiplex PCR relied on a mix of 60 forward primers for TCR Vbeta segments and 13 reverse primers for TCR Jbeta segments. Amplification of the CDR3 region of rearranged TCR beta genes was performed with a multiplex PCR assay on genomic DNA. The Illumina HiSeq System was used to sequence the amplified TCR beta libraries as 87-base-pair reads. In the authors' own workflow: A later analysis counted 65 million to 90 million unique TCR beta chains across the 650 to 800 repertoires, and approximately 11 million of these chains were shared by at least two donors. Raw reads were error-corrected and collapsed into unique sequences by a nearest-neighbor algorithm in which closely related sequences were merged to remove PCR and sequencing errors. CDR3 sequences were aligned to IMGT reference sequences to assign V, D and J gene segments. For a sequence to be retained, at least a six-nucleotide match to both a V gene segment and a J gene segment was required. A rearrangement was called productive if the CDR3 had no stop codons and remained in frame with V and J, and every other rearrangement was called non-productive. Following IMGT convention, CDR3 was defined as the stretch from the second conserved V-encoded cysteine to the conserved J-encoded phenylalanine. The earlier analysis of 500 to 650 of the donors excluded any sequence lacking an unambiguous match to a single V gene segment. In an earlier analysis of a few hundred of the donors, a V segment was called functional when productive rearrangements were above 56.7%, and segregating when the standard deviation between donors exceeded 5%. A statistical classification framework was built for diagnosing cytomegalovirus status from the catalog of TCR beta chain sequences. In a later analysis, TCR nucleotide sequences were compared against IMGT/GENE-DB human TR gene sequences so that V and J genes could be assigned. Using the TCRdist pipeline, a later analysis assigned CDR3 sequences along with most-parsimonious VDJ recombination scenarios. In a later analysis, each TCR beta chain was defined by its CDR3 amino acid sequence together with its V-gene family, and reads without a unique V-gene family were excluded. As a way to deal with suspected cross-contamination and a sequencing artifact, a later analysis dropped 450 to 600 nucleotide sequences that were highly shared and had low generation probability. In a later analysis, a clonal expansion index was calculated for each public chain from normalized within-repertoire ranks of inferred template counts. In a later analysis, generation probabilities were computed using a VDJ recombination model fitted to out-of-frame rearrangements, and the results were checked against IGoR. In a later analysis, hypergeometric tests were used to score TCR-TCR, TCR-HLA and TCR-CMV co-occurrence, with a repertoire-size bias correction applied to TCR pairs. To estimate false discovery rates, a later analysis permuted the HLA or CMV assignments 20 times. In a later analysis, co-occurring TCRs were grouped using DBSCAN, with TCRdist sequence similarity added in when clustering inside HLA-allele-positive subsets. For co-occurrence clustering, repertoires with fewer than 30,000 or more than 120,000 public chains were excluded, along with roughly 5 repertoires with anomalous nucleotide sharing. In its TCRdb copy, this immuneACCESS table keeps in-frame sequences only and misses some clones. Where compared with another copy, unresolved V genes explain less than half of these, and the others have no known cause. V and J calls and clone size are those listed in that table; D and trimming were worked out from the DNA. The table held for this sample gives around 140,000 clones. Approximately 1.7% of the sample is taken by the ten largest.

The sample belongs to a study of cytomegalovirus exposure and HLA in healthy donors (dated by TCRdb to about 2017). With respect to the entire study: An earlier analysis of some 500 of the donors reported roughly 270 Gb of sequence data and 117 million unique TCR beta sequences from 150 million to 200 million T cells. Approximately 300 gigabases of sequencing data and roughly 81 million unique TCR sequences made up an early release that covered approximately 620 HLA-typed donors. Of the approximately 400 genotyped donors, approximately 82% fell in the genetic ancestry cluster associated with self-reported Caucasian donors. The study aimed to test whether cataloging public T cell receptors could reveal signatures of past pathogen exposure. The T cell repertoires of 666 subjects were profiled by immunosequencing and related to cytomegalovirus serostatus. A separate validation cohort of 90 to 150 different subjects was used in addition to the approximately 670-subject first cohort. To predict cytomegalovirus infection status, the study brought together high-throughput TCR immunosequencing, statistical association of individual TCRs with disease status, and machine learning. A later analysis re-examined previously published TCR beta repertoires from more than 650 donors and added high-resolution HLA genotyping to investigate patterns of TCR occurrence. Rather than drawing on any new phenotypic data, the later analysis identified candidate immune exposures from TCR beta sequences and the way those sequences occurred across donors. To decide whether each TCR beta V gene segment behaved as functional or pseudogenic, an earlier analysis of approximately 600 of the donors relied on high-throughput TCR beta sequencing. Donor age, sex, ethnicity and CMV serostatus were compiled alongside the repertoire data. A later genetic analysis used genome-wide SNP genotypes for about three fifths of the 666 donors, treating that subset as a discovery cohort. Every repertoire in the discovery cohort had been generated on one and the same sequencing platform. Both class I and class II loci were covered by HLA typing, at four-digit resolution. Typing coverage differed by locus: A, B, C, DRB1 and DQB1 were typed in about 620-630 donors, DQA1 in around 500, DPA1 in 600 to 610, and DPB1 in just under 490. Five DR-DQ haplotypes were handled as single units for association and clustering, since linkage in the cohort was strong. On average, 235,054 unique TCR beta nucleotide sequences were sequenced per donor among some 430 genotyped donors of the cohort, with around 19% of those sequences being non-productive.

General conclusions and limits of the study: Most CMV-associated TCR beta chains appeared to be HLA-restricted in a later analysis, and the HLA associations seemed to be driven largely by CMV exposure. When HLA alleles, especially DR and DQ, strongly co-occurred, TCR associations were difficult to assign to individual alleles. For the cohort, immune exposure information was limited to CMV serostatus. In vitro tests confirmed that a few of the cytomegalovirus-associated TCR beta chains recognize cytomegalovirus antigens. Because counts were too low, about 15 rarely observed V segments, including chromosome 9 orphons, were left out of the earlier analysis of some 600 of the donors. A cluster of highly shared sequence variants was judged likely to represent a technical artifact of the sequencing pipeline. Several of the top co-occurrence clusters appeared to be linked to parvovirus B19, influenza, CMV and Epstein-Barr virus, according to a later analysis. The classifier was reported to diagnose cytomegalovirus status with high specificity and sensitivity in both the original cohort and the validation cohort. A later analysis found that TCR association rates varied across HLA loci, with DRB1 alleles showing the most associated TCRs and HLA-C alleles the fewest. In a later analysis, 16,951 TCR beta sequences were associated with specific HLA alleles at a false discovery rate of 0.05. This cohort had only TCR beta chains sequenced, and the lack of alpha or paired-chain data limited which features could be detected. A further reported finding was that TCR beta sequences accurately predicted the HLA-A and HLA-B alleles for most subjects in the first cohort. Compared with equally common non-associated chains, HLA-associated TCR beta chains in a later analysis were more clonally expanded and had lower generation probabilities. In a later genetic analysis, fewer N-insertions in productive TCRs were reported among donors in an Asian-associated ancestry cluster than the roughly 700-donor mean. In an earlier analysis of 450 to 750 of the donors, most TCR beta V segments appeared in productive rearrangements about 87% or about 30% of the time, broadly matching IMGT annotations. Most TCR sequences were seen in very few donors, while some public TCRs were found in many individuals. It was suggested by the authors that the approach could potentially be generalized to other disease states and immunological phenotypes. HLA typing was unavailable for some donors at each locus, so association tests used only the typed subset. Correlated functional status among segregating V segments might reflect linkage disequilibrium, but an unknown experimental factor could not be ruled out. Some IMGT-functional V segments, including TRBV6-2 and TRBV6-3, could not be told apart with the 87-base-pair reads, so those segments were excluded. In the study, roughly 160 TCR beta chains were listed as associated with cytomegalovirus. A later genetic analysis associated a missense DCLRE1C variant with V-gene and J-gene trimming of TCR beta chains, and an independent cohort replicated the association. Roughly uniform sequencing depth across donors was assumed in presence/absence analyses, although this assumption may not hold.

The CDR3 spans 15 residues, from the cysteine through the phenylalanine. Solely the CDR3 DNA is kept, with 45 bases framed from the first base. V is pared back by 8 bases and J by 3 bases, with 19 bases lying between the germline termini. In the germline V gene (reference sequence), CDR1 corresponds to LNHDA and CDR2 to SQIVND. In this chain, TRBV19 is recombined with TRBJ1-2, with the D gene uncertain. The sample was PBMCs. The sequence was collected from a man younger than 30 in good health and CMV-seronegative. The nucleotide sequence is TGTGCCAGTCAGACGAACGAGGTCTCGCACTATGGCTACACCTTC. Its protein product is CASQTNEVSHYGYTF.